Included here is one T cell receptor beta chain sequence, with context. Its antigen remains undetermined. One base away there is no much larger clone; base qualities are not given. Ends trimmed: V by 4 bases, J by 4 bases; bases unmatched to a gene: 6. Sequences LGHNA (CDR1) and YSLEER (CDR2) are obtained from the germline V gene. Including the terminal cysteine and phenylalanine, the CDR3 comprises 16 residues. The entry retains the CDR3 DNA only, 48 bases that are in frame from base 1. Genomic DNA was extracted with the Qiagen DNeasy kit from unsorted PBMCs and from negatively selected CD4+ and CD8+ fractions. Using primers that anneal to V and J segments, immunoSEQ multiplex PCR amplified the TCR beta CDR3 regions. A synthetic immune receptor repertoire was used to minimize amplification bias, and remaining bias was computationally removed after sequencing. The paper's data handling went like this. Repertoire diversity was quantified as the Shannon entropy index using custom Python scripts. Unsorted, CD4+ and CD8+ repertoires were analyzed separately, except for combined analyses in which CD4+ and CD8+ sequences were merged in silico. Sourced from immuneACCESS, this table was stored by TCRdb with only in-frame sequences that have V and J called. A share of the clones is absent; for the studies checked, an unresolved V gene accounts for under half, and the remainder has no known explanation. V, J and clone size are taken as reported in that table, and D and trimming were inferred from the DNA itself. The sample data list about 21,000 clones, and approximately 87% of these were observed just once. About 7% of the sample rests with the top ten.

According to the study, the label for this sample's time point signals: newly diagnosed, previously untreated cHL patient sample. Using a Miltenyi CD8+ T cell isolation kit, CD8+ T cells were purified from thawed PBMCs through magnetic negative selection. PBMCs from patients with newly diagnosed, previously untreated classical Hodgkin lymphoma were sequenced as a comparison group for the relapsed/refractory trial patients. Peripheral blood was collected in 8 mL Vacutainer Cell Preparation Tubes, from which PBMCs were isolated by centrifugation and then cryopreserved. Purified CD4+ and CD8+ fractions were prepared only for cases in which an additional PBMC sample was available. Magnetically labelled cells were removed on LS columns in a quadroMACS separator, and the flow-through was retained as the purified fraction. This sample was taken from a study of PD-1 blockade in classical Hodgkin lymphoma (dated by TCRdb to about 2020). Study-wide context: The study used CyTOF and TCR beta sequencing to define a peripheral blood immune signature of response to PD-1 blockade in classical Hodgkin lymphoma.

What the study reported, not specific to this receptor: Baseline TCR diversity was reported to be lower in newly diagnosed patients than in healthy donors, and even lower in relapsed/refractory patients. The study was limited to a single clinical trial cohort, and causes of repertoire differences, possibly disease activity or prior therapy, remained undefined.

The receptor was derived from a human donor with classical Hodgkin lymphoma. Sequenced material: CD8+ T cells from blood. The chain employs TRBV4-3 and TRBJ2-3; a stretch of 12 junction bases matches TRBD2. Here is the DNA: TGCGCCAGCAGCCCAGGACTAGCGGGAAGCGCAGATACGCAGTATTTT. Protein translation: CASSPGLAGSADTQYF.